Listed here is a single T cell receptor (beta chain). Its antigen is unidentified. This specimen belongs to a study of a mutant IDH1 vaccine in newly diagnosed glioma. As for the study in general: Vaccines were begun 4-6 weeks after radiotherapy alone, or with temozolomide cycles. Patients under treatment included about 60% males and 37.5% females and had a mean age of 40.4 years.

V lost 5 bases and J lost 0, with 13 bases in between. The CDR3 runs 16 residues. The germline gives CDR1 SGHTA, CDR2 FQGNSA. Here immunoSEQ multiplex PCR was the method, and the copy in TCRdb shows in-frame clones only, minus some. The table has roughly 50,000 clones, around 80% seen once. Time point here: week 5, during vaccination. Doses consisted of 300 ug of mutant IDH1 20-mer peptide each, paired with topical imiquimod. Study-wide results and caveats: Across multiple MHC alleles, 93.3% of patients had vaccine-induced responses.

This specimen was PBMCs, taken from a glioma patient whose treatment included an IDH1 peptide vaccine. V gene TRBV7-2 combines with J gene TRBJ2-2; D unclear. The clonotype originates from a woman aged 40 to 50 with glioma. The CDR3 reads CASSPTQATNTGELFF. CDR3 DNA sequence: TGTGCCAGCAGCCCCACCCAGGCCACGAACACCGGGGAGCTGTTTTTT.